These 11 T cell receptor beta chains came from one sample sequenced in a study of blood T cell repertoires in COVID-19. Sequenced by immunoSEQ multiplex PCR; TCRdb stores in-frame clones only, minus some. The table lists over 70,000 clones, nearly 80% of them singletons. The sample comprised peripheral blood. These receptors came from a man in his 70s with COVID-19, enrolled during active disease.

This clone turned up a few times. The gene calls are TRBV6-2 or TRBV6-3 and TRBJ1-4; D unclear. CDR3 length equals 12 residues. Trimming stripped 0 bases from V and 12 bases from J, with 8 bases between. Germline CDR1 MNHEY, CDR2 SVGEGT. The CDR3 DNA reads TGTGCCAGCAGTTACTCGCGGGCCGAACTGTTTTTT. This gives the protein CASSYSRAELFF.

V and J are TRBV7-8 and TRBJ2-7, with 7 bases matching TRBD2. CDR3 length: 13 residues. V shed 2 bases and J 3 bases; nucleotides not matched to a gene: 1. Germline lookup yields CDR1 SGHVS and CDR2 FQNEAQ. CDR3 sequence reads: CASSLTSDYEQYF. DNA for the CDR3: TGTGCCAGCAGCTTAACTAGCGACTACGAGCAGTACTTC.

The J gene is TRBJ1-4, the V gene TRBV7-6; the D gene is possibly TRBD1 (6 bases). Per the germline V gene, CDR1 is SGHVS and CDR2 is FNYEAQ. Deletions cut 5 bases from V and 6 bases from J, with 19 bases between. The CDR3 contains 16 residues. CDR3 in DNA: TGTGCCAGCAGCCAATGGACAGAGCATATTGATGAAAAACTGTTTTTT. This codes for CASSQWTEHIDEKLFF.

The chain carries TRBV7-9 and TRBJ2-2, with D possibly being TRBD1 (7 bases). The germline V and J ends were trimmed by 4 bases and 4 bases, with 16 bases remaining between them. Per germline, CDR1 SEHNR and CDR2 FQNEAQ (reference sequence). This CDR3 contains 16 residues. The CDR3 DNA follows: TGTGCCAGCAGCTGGCCCAGGGGGGAGCCCACCGGGGAGCTGTTTTTT. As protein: CASSWPRGEPTGELFF.

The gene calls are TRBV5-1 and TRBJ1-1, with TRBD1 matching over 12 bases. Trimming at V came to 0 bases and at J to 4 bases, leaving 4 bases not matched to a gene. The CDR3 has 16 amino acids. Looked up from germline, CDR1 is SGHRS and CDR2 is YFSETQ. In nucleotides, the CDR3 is TGCGCCAGCAGCTTGGAGGGACAGGGGGCTCTCACTGAAGCTTTCTTT. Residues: CASSLEGQGALTEAFF.

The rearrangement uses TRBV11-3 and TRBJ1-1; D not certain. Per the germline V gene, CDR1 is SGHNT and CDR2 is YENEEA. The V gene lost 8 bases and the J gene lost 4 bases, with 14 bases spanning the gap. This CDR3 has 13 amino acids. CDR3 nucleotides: TGTGCCAGCCGTCAGCCCCGGGGCACTGAAGCTTTCTTT. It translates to CASRQPRGTEAFF.

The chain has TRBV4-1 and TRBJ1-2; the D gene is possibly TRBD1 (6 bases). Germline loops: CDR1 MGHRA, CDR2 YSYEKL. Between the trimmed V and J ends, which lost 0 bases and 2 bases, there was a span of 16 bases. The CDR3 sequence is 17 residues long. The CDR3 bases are TGCGCCAGCAGCCAAGATACCGACAGGAGACCAAACTATGGCTACACCTTC. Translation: CASSQDTDRRPNYGYTF.

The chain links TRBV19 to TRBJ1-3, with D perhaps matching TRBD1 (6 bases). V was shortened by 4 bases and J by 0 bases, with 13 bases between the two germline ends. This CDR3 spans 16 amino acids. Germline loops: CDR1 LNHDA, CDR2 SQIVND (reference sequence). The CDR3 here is CASSTPGESSGNTIYF. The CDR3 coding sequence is TGTGCCAGTAGTACCCCAGGGGAATCCTCTGGAAACACCATATATTTT.

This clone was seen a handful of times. The CDR3 DNA is TGTGCCAGCAGTTTAACGGGGGGGGGAGAGACCCAGTACTTC. Encoded protein: CASSLTGGGETQYF. This sequence joins TRBV27 and TRBJ2-5; 8 positions match TRBD2. The V gene end was trimmed by 2 bases and the J gene end by 4 bases; junction bases not matched to a gene: 3. Germline V gives CDR1 MNHEY, CDR2 SMNVEV (reference sequence). This CDR3 is built from 14 residues.

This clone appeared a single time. This CDR3 reads CASSYSGSNTIYF. For the CDR3, the DNA is TGTGCCAGCAGTTACTCGGGCAGCAACACCATATATTTT. The rearrangement links TRBV6-6 to TRBJ1-3; D remains ambiguous. The CDR3 is 13 amino acids. Germline-derived CDR1 and CDR2 are MNHNY and SVGAGI (reference sequence). Trimming stripped 0 bases from V and 7 bases from J, with 7 bases between.

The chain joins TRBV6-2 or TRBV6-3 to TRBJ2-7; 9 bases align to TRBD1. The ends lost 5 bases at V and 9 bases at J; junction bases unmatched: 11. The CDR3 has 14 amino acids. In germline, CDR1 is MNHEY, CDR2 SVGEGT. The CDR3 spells CASSTGTGLVMQYF. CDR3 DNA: TGTGCCAGCAGTACCGGGACAGGGCTGGTAATGCAGTACTTC.